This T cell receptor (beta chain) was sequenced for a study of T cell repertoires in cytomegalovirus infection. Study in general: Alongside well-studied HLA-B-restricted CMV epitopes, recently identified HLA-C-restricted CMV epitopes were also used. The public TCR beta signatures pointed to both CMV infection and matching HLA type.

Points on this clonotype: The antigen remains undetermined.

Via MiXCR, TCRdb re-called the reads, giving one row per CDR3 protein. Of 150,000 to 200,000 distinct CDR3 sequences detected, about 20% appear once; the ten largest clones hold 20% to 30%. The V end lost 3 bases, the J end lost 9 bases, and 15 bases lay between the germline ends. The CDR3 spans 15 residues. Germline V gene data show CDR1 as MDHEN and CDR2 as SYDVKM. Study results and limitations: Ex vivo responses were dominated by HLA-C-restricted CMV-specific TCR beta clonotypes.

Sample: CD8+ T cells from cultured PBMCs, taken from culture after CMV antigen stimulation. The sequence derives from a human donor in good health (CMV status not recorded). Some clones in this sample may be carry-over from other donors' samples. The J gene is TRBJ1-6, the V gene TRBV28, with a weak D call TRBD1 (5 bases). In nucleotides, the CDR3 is TGTGCCAGCAGTTTTCCCGGGACGCCGGTTTCACCCCTCCACTTT. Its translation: CASSFPGTPVSPLHF.